The following is a T cell receptor (beta chain) sequence with its context. Its specific antigen is unknown. No base quality values were provided; no much bigger clone lies one nucleotide off. Enrolling through a virtual design, the prospective study's participants ranged in age from roughly 18 to 89 years and lived across 24 United States geographic areas. To assign participants to cohorts, the prospective study relied on clinical history that participants themselves reported in a screening survey and a study questionnaire. ImmuneRACE Cohort 3 recovered participants were defined by two consecutive negative NP/OP PCR tests, healthcare professional clearance, or symptom resolution. In the prospective study, mobile phlebotomists collected whole blood, serum and a nasopharyngeal or oropharyngeal swab from each participant. Over a roughly two-month period, participants in the prospective study had the option of providing additional blood draws and questionnaires. Before DNA extraction, prospective study blood samples were shipped either frozen or at room temperature.

The junction carries 16 bases between V and J, which are trimmed by 5 bases and 3 bases respectively. The CDR3 holds 16 amino acids from the cysteine to the phenylalanine. Only CDR3 DNA remains: 48 bases, in frame from the first base. Taken from the germline V gene (reference sequence), the CDR1 and CDR2 loops are MNHEY and SMNVEV. The data originate from a study of blood T cell repertoires in COVID-19 (dated by TCRdb to 2020 to 2022). Regarding the research as a whole: Samples covering the acute and convalescent phases of COVID-19 were provided by collaborators in the United States, Italy and Spain. Where available, HLA class I and class II types were taken from metadata supplied by the sample provider and were not determined by assay-based typing. The samples were drawn from the first 160 participants of the ongoing ImmuneRACE study and from 950 to 1,500 subjects provided by 6 global collaborators. Subjects who had been exposed to COVID-19, were actively infected with it, or had recovered from it provided the deeply sampled blood TCRbeta repertoires that made up the dataset. The repertoires were made available in a free public database intended to serve as a resource for research on the immune response to SARS-CoV-2. The prospective study material was composed of cDNA or gDNA derived from T cells, B-cell-depleted T cells, or PBMCs. The sample metadata nearly always contained a de-identified subject ID, COVID-19 status, age in years and sex.

The investigation overall reported the following: The quantity of clinical and demographic metadata differed by source and by participant and was supplied without curation.

The immunoSEQ Assay, a bias-controlled multiplex PCR, was used to amplify TCRbeta CDR3 regions from genomic DNA. For the original study's pipeline: The number of nucleated cells in each sample was estimated by amplification of reference gene primers within the assay. To quantify the absolute abundance of each unique TCRbeta CDR3 rearrangement, sequence reads were collapsed and filtered. Productive Simpson clonality was computed per sample as the square root of Simpson's diversity index over productive rearrangements. TCRdb re-hosts the immuneACCESS table, in-frame sequences only. Its copies lack some clones; in the studies checked, an unresolved V gene accounts for under half of them, and the cause for the rest is not known. V, J and clone size are taken as reported in that table, and D and trimming were inferred from the DNA itself. The sample includes fewer than 300,000 clones, with around nine tenths observed a single time. In total, the top ten clones hold about 1.1% of the sample.

The specimen sequenced was PBMCs or T cells enriched from blood (not recorded which). Here the chain combines TRBV27 and TRBJ1-4, with TRBD1 as a weak D call on 5 bases. The clonotype comes from a woman in her twenties or thirties who had recovered from COVID-19. The CDR3 sequence is CASSLYGGGSNEKLFF. The base sequence is TGTGCCAGCAGTCTATACGGCGGGGGGTCTAATGAAAAACTGTTTTTT.